This T cell receptor beta chain was documented in a study of beta chain features in type 1 diabetes. Across the whole study: Regarding age, gender and cell yields, patients proved similar to healthy donors. Study-wide results and caveats: In comparison with healthy donors, patients had naive, central memory and Treg TCRB repertoires that appeared more similar. Shortening of TCRB CDR3s, moderate but significant, appeared in all four CD4+ subsets of Type 1 diabetes patients.

The authors reverse transcribed all of the isolated RNA, so sequencing captured expressed TCRB transcripts. Method: immunoSEQ multiplex PCR; TCRdb's copy keeps in-frame clones and lacks some. Of approximately 90,000 clones in the sample, around a third are singletons; the top ten hold approximately 0.45%. Details on this clone: Its antigen is unknown.

The CDR3 totals 14 residues. V shed 5 bases and J 8 bases; nucleotides not matched to a gene: 8. Germline V gene lookup returns CDR1 SGHTA and CDR2 FQGNSA. CD45RO/CCR7/CD25/CD127/CD95/CD27 separated CD4+ naive, central memory, regulatory and stem cell-like memory cells by sorting. The receptor's source is a woman aged 18-30 years in good health. The rearrangement joins TRBV7-2 to TRBJ1-5, with 8 bases aligning to TRBD1. Sequencing was performed on stem cell memory CD4+ T cells from blood. The CDR3 loop is CASSAQTGDEPQHF. CDR3 in DNA: TGTGCCAGCAGCGCCCAGACAGGGGACGAGCCCCAGCATTTT.